This T cell receptor (beta chain) stems from a study of T cell repertoires in cytomegalovirus infection. Worth noting for this clonotype: Its specificity is not known.

Findings and limits, study-wide: It was HLA-C-restricted CMV-specific TCR beta clonotypes that dominated the response ex vivo.

In TCRdb, the reads were re-called with MiXCR into one record per CDR3 protein. Among about 900,000 distinct CDR3 sequences listed, more than 25% were seen once. V was clipped by 3 bases and J by 0 bases, with 8 bases between them. The CDR3 spans 15 residues. Germline CDR1 and CDR2: SNHLY and FYNNEI. The clonotype originates from a human donor in good health (CMV status not recorded). Some clones in this sample may be carry-over from other donors' samples. The sample was cultured CD8+ T cells from PBMCs, taken from culture after CMV antigen stimulation. The chain combines TRBV2 with TRBJ2-2, with unresolved D. The CDR3 nucleotides are TGTGCCAGCAGTGATGGCCAGTCGAACACCGGGGAGCTGTTTTTT. Residues: CASSDGQSNTGELFF.